This record looks at one TCR beta chain sequence and its context. Its antigen is still unknown. Treatment here: over 15 received Ad26.COV2.S at low or high dose, single or two shots; 5 received placebo; per-sample allocation not given. Samples came from day 63 after the first vaccine or placebo injection. These data belong to a study of Ad26.COV2.S vaccination and SARS-CoV-2 variants. Across the study: Donor got 5x10^10 or 1x10^11 viral particles of Ad26.COV2.S.

Germline assignment: CDR1 SGHRS and CDR2 YFSETQ. The CDR3 sequence is 15 residues long. Trimming took 3 bases from V and 3 from J, leaving 13 bases between them. General study results and limits: CD8+ and CD4+ T cells specific for spike reportedly responded with substantial breadth after vaccination.

Using immunoSEQ multiplex PCR, the repertoire was profiled, and TCRdb retains in-frame clones only, with some absent. In the table there are 400,000 to 450,000 clones, 80% to 95% of which are singletons. The chain uses TRBV5-1 and TRBJ1-3; possibly TRBD1 for D (5 bases). Source: peripheral blood, taken in a trial of Ad26.COV2.S vaccine versus placebo. The TCR originated in a person between 18 and 60 years old who received the Ad26.COV2.S COVID-19 vaccine or a placebo. CDR3 sequence (DNA): TGCGCCAGCAGCTCGGTTGGGCAGGGTGGAAACACCATATATTTT. This sequence encodes CASSSVGQGGNTIYF.